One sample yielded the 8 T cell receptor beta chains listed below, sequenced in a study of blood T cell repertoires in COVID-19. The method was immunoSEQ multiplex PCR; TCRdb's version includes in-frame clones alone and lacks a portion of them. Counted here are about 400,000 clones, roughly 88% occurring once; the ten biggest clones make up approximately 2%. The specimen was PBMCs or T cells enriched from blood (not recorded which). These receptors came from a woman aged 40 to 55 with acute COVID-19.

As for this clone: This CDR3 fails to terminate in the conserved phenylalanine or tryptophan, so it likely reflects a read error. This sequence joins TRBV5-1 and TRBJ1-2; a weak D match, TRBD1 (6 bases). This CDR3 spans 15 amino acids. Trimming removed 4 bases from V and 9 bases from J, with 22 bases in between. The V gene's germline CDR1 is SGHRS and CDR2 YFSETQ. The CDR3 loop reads CASSQNTHRERSYTL. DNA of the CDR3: TGCGCCAGCAGCCAAAATACCCACAGGGAAAGGAGCTACACCCTC.

The CDR3 spells CASSAGQLNTEAFF. CDR3 DNA: TGTGCCAGCAGCGCGGGACAGCTGAACACTGAAGCTTTCTTT. The gene calls are TRBV6-5 and TRBJ1-1; TRBD1 agrees at 7 bases. V was pared by 6 bases and J by 0 bases, with 4 bases of the junction left unmatched. The CDR3 totals 14 residues. Germline V gene data show CDR1 as MNHEY and CDR2 as SVGAGI.

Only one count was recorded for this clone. CDR3 in amino acids: CASSQGTPSYEQYF. The DNA of the CDR3 is TGTGCCAGCAGCCAAGGGACTCCGTCCTACGAGCAGTACTTC. The V call is TRBV11-2, the J call TRBJ2-7; D possibly corresponds to TRBD2 (6 bases). CDR1 and CDR2 from the germline V gene are SGHAT and FQNNGV. The length of the CDR3 is 14 residues. V shed 5 bases and J shed 1 base, with 12 bases lying between them.

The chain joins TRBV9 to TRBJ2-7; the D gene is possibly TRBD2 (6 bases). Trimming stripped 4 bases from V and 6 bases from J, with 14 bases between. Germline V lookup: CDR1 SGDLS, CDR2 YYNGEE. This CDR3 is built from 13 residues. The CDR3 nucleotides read TGTGCCAGCAGCCCCAGGCAGGGAGGCGAGCAGTACTTC. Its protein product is CASSPRQGGEQYF. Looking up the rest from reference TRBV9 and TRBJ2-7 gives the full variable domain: DSGVTQTPKHLITATGQRVTLRCSPRSGDLSVYWYQQSLDQGLQFLIQYYNGEERAKGNILERFSAQQFPDLHSELNLSSLELGDSALYFCASSPRQGGEQYFGPGTRLTVT.

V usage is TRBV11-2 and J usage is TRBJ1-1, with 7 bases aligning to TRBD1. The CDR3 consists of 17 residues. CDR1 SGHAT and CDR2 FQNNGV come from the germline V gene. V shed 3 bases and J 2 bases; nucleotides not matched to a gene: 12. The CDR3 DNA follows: TGTGCCAGCAGCTTCTGGGACAGCCTACTAGGTAACACTGAAGCTTTCTTT. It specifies CASSFWDSLLGNTEAFF.

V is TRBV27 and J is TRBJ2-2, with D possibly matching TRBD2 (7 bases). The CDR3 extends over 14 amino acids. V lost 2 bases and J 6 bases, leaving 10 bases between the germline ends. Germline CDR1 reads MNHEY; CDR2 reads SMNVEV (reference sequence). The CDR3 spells CASSLGGGAGELFF. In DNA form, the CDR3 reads TGTGCCAGCAGTTTAGGGGGGGGCGCCGGGGAGCTGTTTTTT.

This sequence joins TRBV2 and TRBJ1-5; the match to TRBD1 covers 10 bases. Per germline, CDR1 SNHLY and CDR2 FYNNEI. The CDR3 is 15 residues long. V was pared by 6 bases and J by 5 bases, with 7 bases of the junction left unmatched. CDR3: CASRGWTGGDQPQHF. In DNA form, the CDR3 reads TGTGCCAGCAGAGGATGGACAGGGGGGGATCAGCCCCAGCATTTT.

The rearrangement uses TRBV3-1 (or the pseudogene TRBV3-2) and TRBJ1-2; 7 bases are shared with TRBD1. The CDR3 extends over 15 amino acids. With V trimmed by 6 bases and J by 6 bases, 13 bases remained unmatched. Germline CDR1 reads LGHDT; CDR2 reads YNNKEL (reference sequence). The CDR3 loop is CASSPPGTERDGYTF. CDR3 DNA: TGTGCCAGCAGTCCCCCCGGGACAGAAAGGGATGGCTACACCTTC.